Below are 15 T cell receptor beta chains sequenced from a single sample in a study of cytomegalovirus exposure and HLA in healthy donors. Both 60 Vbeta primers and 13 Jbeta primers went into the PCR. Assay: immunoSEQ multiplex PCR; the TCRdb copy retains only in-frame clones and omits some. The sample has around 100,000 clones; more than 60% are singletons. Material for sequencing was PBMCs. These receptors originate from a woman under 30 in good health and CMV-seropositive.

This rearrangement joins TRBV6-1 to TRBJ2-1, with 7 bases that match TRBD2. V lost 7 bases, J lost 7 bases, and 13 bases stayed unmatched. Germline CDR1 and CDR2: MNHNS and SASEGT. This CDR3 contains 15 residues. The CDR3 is CASKVASLAVNEQFF. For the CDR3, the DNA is TGTGCCAGCAAGGTAGCCAGTCTAGCGGTGAATGAGCAGTTCTTC.

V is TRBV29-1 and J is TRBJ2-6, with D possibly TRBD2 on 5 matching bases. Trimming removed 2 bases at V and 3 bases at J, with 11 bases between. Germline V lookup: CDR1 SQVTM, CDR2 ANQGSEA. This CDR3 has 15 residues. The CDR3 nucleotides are TGCAGCGTTGAAAGTCCCGGGGTTGGGGCCAACGTCCTGACTTTC. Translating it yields CSVESPGVGANVLTF.

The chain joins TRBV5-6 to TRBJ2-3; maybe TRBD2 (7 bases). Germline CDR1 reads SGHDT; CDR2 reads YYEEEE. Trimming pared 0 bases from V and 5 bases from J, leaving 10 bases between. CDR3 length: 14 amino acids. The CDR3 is CASSLVGGGDTQYF. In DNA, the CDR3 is TGTGCCAGCAGCTTGGTGGGAGGGGGAGATACGCAGTATTTT.

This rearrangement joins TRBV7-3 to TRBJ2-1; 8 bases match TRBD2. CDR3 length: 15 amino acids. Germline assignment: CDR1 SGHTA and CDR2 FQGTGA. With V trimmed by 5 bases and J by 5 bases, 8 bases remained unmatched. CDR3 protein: CASSPGTSPNNEQFF. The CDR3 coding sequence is TGTGCCAGCAGCCCAGGGACTAGTCCAAACAATGAGCAGTTCTTC.

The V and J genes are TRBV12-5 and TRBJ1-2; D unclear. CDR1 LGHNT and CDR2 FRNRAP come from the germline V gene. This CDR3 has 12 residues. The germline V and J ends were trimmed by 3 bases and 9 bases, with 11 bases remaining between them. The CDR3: CASGFGGLSYTF. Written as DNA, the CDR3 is TGTGCTAGTGGTTTCGGAGGTCTGAGCTACACCTTC.

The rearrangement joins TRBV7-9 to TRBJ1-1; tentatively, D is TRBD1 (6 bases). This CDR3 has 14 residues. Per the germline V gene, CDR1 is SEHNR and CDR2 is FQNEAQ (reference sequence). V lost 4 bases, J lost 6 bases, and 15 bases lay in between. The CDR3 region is CASSSANREPEAFF. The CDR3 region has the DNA TGTGCCAGCAGCTCAGCCAACAGGGAGCCTGAAGCTTTCTTT.

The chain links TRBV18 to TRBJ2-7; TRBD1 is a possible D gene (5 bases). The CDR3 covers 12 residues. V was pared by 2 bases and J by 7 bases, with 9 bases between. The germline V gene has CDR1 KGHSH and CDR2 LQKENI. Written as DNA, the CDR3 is TGTGCCAGCTCACCAGACAGTAGGGAGCAGTACTTC. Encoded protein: CASSPDSREQYF.

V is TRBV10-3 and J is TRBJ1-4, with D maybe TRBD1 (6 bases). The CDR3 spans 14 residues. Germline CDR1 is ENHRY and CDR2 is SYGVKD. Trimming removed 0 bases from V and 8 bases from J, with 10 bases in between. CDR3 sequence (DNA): TGTGCCATCAGTGAGTCGCTTGGGACAGAAAAACTGTTTTTT. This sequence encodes CAISESLGTEKLFF.

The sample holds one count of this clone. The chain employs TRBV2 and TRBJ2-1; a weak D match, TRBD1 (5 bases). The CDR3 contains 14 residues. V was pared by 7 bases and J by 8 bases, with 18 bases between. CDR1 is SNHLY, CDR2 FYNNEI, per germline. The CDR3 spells CASKEGAQVDEQFF. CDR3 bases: TGTGCCAGCAAAGAAGGGGCACAGGTGGATGAGCAGTTCTTC.

The CDR3 bases are TGTGCCAGCAGTTACACGAACACCGGGGAGCTGTTTTTT. This sequence encodes CASSYTNTGELFF. The chain is built from TRBV2 and TRBJ2-2, with D hard to call. V was shortened by 5 bases and J by 0 bases, with 4 bases between the two germline ends. The CDR3 totals 13 residues. The germline gives CDR1 SNHLY, CDR2 FYNNEI.

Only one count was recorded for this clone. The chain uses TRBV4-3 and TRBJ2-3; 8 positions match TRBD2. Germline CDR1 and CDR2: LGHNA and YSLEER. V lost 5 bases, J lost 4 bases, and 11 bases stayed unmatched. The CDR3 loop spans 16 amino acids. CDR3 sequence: CASSSVRAGGSDTQYF. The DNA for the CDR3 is TGCGCCAGCAGCTCAGTGCGCGCGGGAGGTTCAGATACGCAGTATTTT.

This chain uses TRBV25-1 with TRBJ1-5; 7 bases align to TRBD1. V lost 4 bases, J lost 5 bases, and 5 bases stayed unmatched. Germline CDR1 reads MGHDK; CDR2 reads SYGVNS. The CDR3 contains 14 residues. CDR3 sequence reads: CASSGWDSHQPQHF. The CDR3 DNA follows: TGTGCCAGCAGTGGGTGGGACAGCCATCAGCCCCAGCATTTT.

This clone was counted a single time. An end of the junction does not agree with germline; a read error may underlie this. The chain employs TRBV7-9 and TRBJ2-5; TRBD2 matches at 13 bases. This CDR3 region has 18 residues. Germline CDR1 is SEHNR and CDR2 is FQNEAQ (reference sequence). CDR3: CSSSFGLAGVRLQETQYF. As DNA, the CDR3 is TGTTCCAGCAGCTTCGGACTAGCGGGAGTTAGGCTCCAAGAGACCCAGTACTTC.

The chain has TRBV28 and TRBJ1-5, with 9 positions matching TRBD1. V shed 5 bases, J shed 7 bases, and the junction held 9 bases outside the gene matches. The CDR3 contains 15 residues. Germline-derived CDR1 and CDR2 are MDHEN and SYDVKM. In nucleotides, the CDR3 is TGTGCCAGCAGTCCTATTGACAGGGGGGGACAGCCCCAGCATTTT. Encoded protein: CASSPIDRGGQPQHF.

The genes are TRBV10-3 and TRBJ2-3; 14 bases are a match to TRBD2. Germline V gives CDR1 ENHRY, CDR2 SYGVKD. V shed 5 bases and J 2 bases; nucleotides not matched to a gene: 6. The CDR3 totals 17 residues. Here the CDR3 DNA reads TGTGCCATCAGTCCCGGACTAGCGGGAGGCCTCACAGATACGCAGTATTTT. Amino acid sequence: CAISPGLAGGLTDTQYF.